The T cell receptor beta chain under discussion was sequenced for a study of T cell responses to AZD1222 COVID-19 vaccine. Sequencing was performed with immunoSEQ multiplex PCR; in TCRdb, only in-frame clones are kept and a portion is missing. The repertoire holds roughly 150,000 clones, with under 95% as singletons. The CDR3 spans 14 residues. Germline V gives CDR1 LGHNA, CDR2 YNFKEQ. J gave up 3 bases and V 3 bases, and 3 bases lay outside the gene matches. The source is an adult in good health. The sample in question was peripheral blood, obtained on day 0 of AZD1222 vaccination. This chain connects TRBV4-2 to TRBJ2-7, with 9 bases that match TRBD2. CDR3 residues: CASSQQREVYEQYF. CDR3 nucleotides: TGTGCCAGCAGCCAGCAGCGGGAGGTCTACGAGCAGTACTTC.